Listed below are T cell receptor beta chains from one sample, sequenced in a study of blood T cell repertoires in COVID-19. Assay: immunoSEQ multiplex PCR; the TCRdb copy retains only in-frame clones and omits some. The sample holds hundreds of thousands of clones, nearly 90% seen once. The sequenced material came from PBMCs or T cells enriched from blood (not recorded which). Receptors originate from a woman between 18 and 29 years old with acute COVID-19. Each CDR3 is given with its conserved first and last residue.

J: TRBJ1-1; V: TRBV7-9; CDR3: CATRGRTNTEAFF
J: TRBJ1-2; V: TRBV11-2; CDR3: CASSSGGAYGYTF
J: TRBJ1-5; V: TRBV18; CDR3: CASSPGWQEPQHF
J: TRBJ2-1; V: TRBV9; CDR3: CASSVAGALNEQFF
J: TRBJ1-3; V: TRBV7-9; CDR3: CASSLSRGGTVIFF
J: TRBJ1-3; V: TRBV7-9; CDR3: CASSLVSGTGVSGNTIYF
J: TRBJ1-3; V: TRBV2; CDR3: CASSAPGYSSGNTIYF
J: TRBJ1-1; V: TRBV30; CDR3: CAWRRQTDSEAFF
J: TRBJ1-1; V: TRBV6-5; CDR3: CASSYQNMNTEAFF
J: TRBJ2-7; V: TRBV5-6; CDR3: CASSYETGHQYF
J: TRBJ1-6; V: TRBV16; CDR3: CASTRDRGLSTLHF
J: TRBJ1-3; V: TRBV5-1; CDR3: CASTEDSSSGNTIYF
J: TRBJ2-1; V: TRBV5-1; CDR3: CASSLGTSGSVNEQFF
J: TRBJ2-2; V: TRBV9; CDR3: CASRRGGSTGELFF
J: TRBJ2-5; V: TRBV24-1; CDR3: CATSDVQEETQYF
J: TRBJ2-5; V: TRBV5-5; CDR3: CASSQGLAGVETQYF
J: TRBJ2-1; V: TRBV5-6; CDR3: CASSLTGVEQFF
J: TRBJ1-3; V: TRBV5-5; CDR3: CASSLGLDSRENTIYF
J: TRBJ1-2; V: TRBV2; CDR3: CASSGNTGGEDGYTF
J: TRBJ2-2; V: TRBV29-1; CDR3: CSVEEAGGRTGELFF
J: TRBJ2-5; V: TRBV28; CDR3: CASSAEGHGVTQYF
J: TRBJ1-2; V: TRBV29-1; CDR3: CSVDGQVYGYTF
J: TRBJ2-7; V: TRBV5-4; CDR3: CASSLDPRGFFSYEQYF
J: TRBJ2-7; V: TRBV5-1; CDR3: CASSAPGTSGSGSGEQYF
J: TRBJ2-7; V: TRBV7-2; CDR3: CASSPIAGGSSYEQYF
J: TRBJ1-5; V: TRBV10-3; CDR3: CAISESVAGNQPQHF
J: TRBJ2-1; V: TRBV6-5; CDR3: CASFTGGGINNEQFF
J: TRBJ1-2; V: TRBV18; CDR3: CASSPYTEPYGYTF
J: TRBJ2-7; V: TRBV5-5; CDR3: CASSPLSGGSSYEQYF
J: TRBJ2-7; V: TRBV12-3/TRBV12-4; CDR3: CASSLGTFYEQYF
J: TRBJ2-1; V: TRBV18; CDR3: CASSPRQGVYNEQFF
J: TRBJ2-7; V: TRBV19; CDR3: CASRLRGESPYKQYF
J: TRBJ2-2; V: TRBV19; CDR3: CASSIAGELFF
J: TRBJ2-3; V: TRBV3-1/TRBV3-2; CDR3: CASSQAGTSTDTQYF
J: TRBJ2-1; V: TRBV11-3; CDR3: CASSLGLAGVSVDEQFF
J: TRBJ1-1; V: TRBV19; CDR3: CASSISGNTEAFF
J: TRBJ2-4; V: TRBV10-1; CDR3: CATSTSGRGGLAKNIQYF
J: TRBJ2-2; V: TRBV28; CDR3: CASSPGTSNTGELFF
J: TRBJ2-7; V: TRBV3-1/TRBV3-2; CDR3: CASSQWETGTPSSYEQYF
J: TRBJ2-7; V: TRBV5-1; CDR3: CASRAMDRGRMYEQYF
J: TRBJ1-1; V: TRBV5-6; CDR3: CASSLERRTEAFF
J: TRBJ2-7; V: TRBV19; CDR3: CASSIGGQGVTYEQYF
J: TRBJ1-5; V: TRBV28; CDR3: CASSRAGVNQPQHF